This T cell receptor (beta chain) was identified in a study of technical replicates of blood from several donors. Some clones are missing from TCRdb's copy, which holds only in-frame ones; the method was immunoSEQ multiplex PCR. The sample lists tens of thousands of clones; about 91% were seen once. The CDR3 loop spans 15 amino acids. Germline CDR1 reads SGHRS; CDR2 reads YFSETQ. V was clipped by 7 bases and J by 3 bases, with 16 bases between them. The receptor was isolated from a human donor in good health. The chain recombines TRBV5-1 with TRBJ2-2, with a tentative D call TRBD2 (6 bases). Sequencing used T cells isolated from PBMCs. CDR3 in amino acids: CASAGRDEDTGELFF. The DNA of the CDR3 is TGCGCCAGCGCAGGGCGGGATGAGGACACCGGGGAGCTGTTTTTT.